These 15 T cell receptor beta chains share one sample of origin, sequenced in a study of shared clonotypes between healthy human individuals. Only in-frame clones appear in the TCRdb table, and some are missing; sequencing was by immunoSEQ multiplex PCR. The sample lists approximately 980,000 clones, 70% to 85% seen once, with nearly 1.5% in the top ten. Sequencing was carried out using memory CD4+ T cells sorted from blood. Subset given: CD45RA-negative fraction. These TCRs come from a man between 18 and 29 years old in good health.

This chain joins TRBV6-5 and TRBJ1-5; no clear D gene. Germline V lookup: CDR1 MNHEY, CDR2 SVGAGI. CDR3 length equals 13 residues. V lost 5 bases and J 1 base, leaving 6 bases between the germline ends. The CDR3 nucleotides read TGTGCCAGCAGTGGAGGGAGCAATCAGCCCCAGCATTTT. This codes for CASSGGSNQPQHF.

The chain combines TRBV19 with TRBJ2-2, with D unresolved. Germline values: CDR1 LNHDA, CDR2 SQIVND (reference sequence). The CDR3 is made up of 14 amino acids. V was clipped by 4 bases and J by 1 base, with 7 bases between them. The CDR3 loop is CASSTNLNTGELFF. Written as DNA, the CDR3 is TGTGCCAGTAGTACCAACTTGAACACCGGGGAGCTGTTTTTT.

The V call is TRBV27, the J call TRBJ2-3, with TRBD1 matching 7 bases. This CDR3 spans 15 amino acids. Germline V gene lookup returns CDR1 MNHEY and CDR2 SMNVEV (reference sequence). The V gene end was trimmed by 6 bases and the J gene end by 4 bases; junction bases not matched to a gene: 10. CDR3 in amino acids: CASRSSTGSADTQYF. The DNA for the CDR3 is TGTGCCAGCAGATCTTCGACAGGGTCGGCAGATACGCAGTATTTT.

The genes are TRBV7-9 and TRBJ2-1, with 9 bases lining up with TRBD2. J was trimmed by 4 bases and V by 8 bases; bases with no gene match: 21. The CDR3 covers 19 residues. From germline, CDR1 is SEHNR and CDR2 FQNEAQ (reference sequence). The CDR3 here is CASLLTLIAGGPEYNEQFF. As DNA, the CDR3 is TGTGCCAGCCTCTTAACGTTAATCGCGGGAGGGCCTGAGTACAATGAGCAGTTCTTC. The full variable domain, in which reference TRBV7-9 and TRBJ2-1 provide the parts outside the CDR3, is DTGVSQNPRHKITKRGQNVTFRCDPISEHNRLYWYRQTLGQGPEFLTYFQNEAQLEKSRLLSDRFSAERPKGSFSTLEIQRTEQGDSAMYLCASLLTLIAGGPEYNEQFFGPGTRLTVL.

This chain connects TRBV7-6 to TRBJ2-3; the D is unclear. Germline V gene data show CDR1 as SGHVS and CDR2 as FNYEAQ. The ends were cut back, 1 base at V and 2 bases at J, with 10 bases in the middle. The length of the CDR3 is 15 residues. The CDR3 reads CASSLGYINTDTQYF. For the CDR3, the DNA is TGTGCCAGCAGCTTAGGCTACATCAACACAGATACGCAGTATTTT.

This clone appeared once. The V call is TRBV11-2, the J call TRBJ2-4; the D is unclear. The CDR3 is made up of 14 amino acids. Germline V gene sequence: CDR1 SGHAT, CDR2 FQNNGV. V lost 7 bases and J 0 bases, leaving 10 bases between the germline ends. CDR3 nucleotides: TGTGCCAGCAAGAGCTTACTAGCCAAAAACATTCAGTACTTC. Protein sequence: CASKSLLAKNIQYF.

As for this clone: Other DNA sequences in the sample encode the same CDR3. The V call is TRBV5-4, the J call TRBJ2-7; 8 bases are shared with TRBD1. CDR1 and CDR2 (germline): SGHNT, YYREEE (reference sequence). The length of the CDR3 is 14 residues. V lost 5 bases to trimming and J lost 0 bases; unmatched junction nucleotides: 4. The CDR3: CASSRGQGSYEQYF. The CDR3 DNA reads TGTGCCAGCAGTCGTGGACAGGGCTCCTACGAGCAGTACTTC.

This clone was seen ten or more times. The same CDR3 arises from other DNA sequences in this sample as well. The CDR3 DNA follows: TGTGCCAGCTCCCCTGCTAGTGGCACAGATACGCAGTATTTT. It translates to CASSPASGTDTQYF. The rearrangement uses TRBV18 and TRBJ2-3, with D uncertain. Germline V gives CDR1 KGHSH, CDR2 LQKENI. The CDR3 covers 14 residues. Trimming left V 6 bases short and J 1 base short, with 11 bases between.

The rearrangement uses TRBV4-1 and TRBJ2-1; 12 bases agree with TRBD2. With V trimmed by 0 bases and J by 4 bases, 7 bases remained unmatched. The CDR3 covers 18 residues. Per germline, CDR1 MGHRA and CDR2 YSYEKL. The CDR3 sequence: CASSQEVLAGGIYNEQFF. Written as DNA, the CDR3 is TGCGCCAGCAGCCAAGAAGTTCTAGCGGGAGGGATTTACAATGAGCAGTTCTTC.

The V call is TRBV19, the J call TRBJ1-5, with D unclear. V dropped 5 bases and J dropped 7 bases, with 12 bases sitting between them. The CDR3 is 13 amino acids. The germline V gene encodes CDR1 LNHDA and CDR2 SQIVND (reference sequence). The DNA for the CDR3 is TGTGCCAGTAGTGCCCAACCAAAACAGCCCCAGCATTTT. Its translation is CASSAQPKQPQHF.

J is TRBJ1-1 and V is TRBV5-3, with D perhaps TRBD1 (5 bases). TRBV5-3 is given ORF status, its function remaining uncertain. The length of the CDR3 is 14 residues. Trimming removed 5 bases at V and 0 bases at J, with 11 bases between. CDR3 protein: CARRNPGVNTEAFF. For the CDR3, the DNA is TGTGCCAGAAGAAACCCGGGGGTGAACACTGAAGCTTTCTTT.

This chain links TRBV5-1 with TRBJ2-1, with TRBD1 matching 11 bases. V was pared by 4 bases and J by 4 bases, with 7 bases of the junction left unmatched. The CDR3 is made up of 16 amino acids. Germline assignment: CDR1 SGHRS and CDR2 YFSETQ. The CDR3 sequence: CASSLLRDRGYNEQFF. The CDR3 DNA sequence: TGCGCCAGCAGCCTCCTAAGGGACAGGGGGTACAATGAGCAGTTCTTC.

The rearrangement uses TRBV18 and TRBJ1-4; D perhaps matches TRBD1 (5 bases). CDR3 length: 15 residues. Germline assignment: CDR1 KGHSH and CDR2 LQKENI. V shed 3 bases and J shed 6 bases, with 14 bases lying between them. CDR3 bases: TGTGCCAGCTCACCGAACAGGCAAGGGGATGAAAAACTGTTTTTT. This encodes CASSPNRQGDEKLFF.

As DNA, the CDR3 is TGCGCCAGCAGTATTTCGGGACGGGAAAATTCACCCCTCCACTTT. Translating it yields CASSISGRENSPLHF. The chain recombines TRBV5-1 with TRBJ1-6, with D tentatively TRBD1 (5 bases). Germline V CDR1 and CDR2: SGHRS, YFSETQ. The CDR3 runs 15 residues. V was pared by 5 bases and J by 7 bases, with 16 bases between.

The chain is built from TRBV4-3 and TRBJ1-4, with a tentative D call TRBD1 (5 bases). V lost 0 bases and J 8 bases, leaving 16 bases between the germline ends. Germline CDR1 LGHNA, CDR2 YSLEER. This CDR3 contains 16 residues. CDR3 in amino acids: CASSQDPPRGGEKLFF. CDR3 coding DNA: TGCGCCAGCAGCCAAGATCCCCCTAGGGGAGGCGAAAAACTGTTTTTT.